The next 13 T cell receptor beta chains were all read from a single sample in a study of T cells after posttransplantation cyclophosphamide (dated by TCRdb to the mid-2010s). Receptors were amplified or captured by the immunoSEQ multiplex PCR assay. Here the immuneACCESS table is served through TCRdb, limited to in-frame sequences with V and J called. Missing clones are a known gap in these copies; in checked studies unresolved V genes cover under half, and the rest lacks a known reason. The sample table lists fewer than 55,000 clones, 90% to 95% of them with a count of one. Jointly, the top ten make up roughly 3.1% of the sample. Source material: PBMCs. Receptors originate from a woman aged 25 to 39 in good health and a related stem cell transplant donor.

The V and J genes are TRBV7-9 and TRBJ1-2, with a weak D call TRBD1 (6 bases). This CDR3 has 16 residues. The germline gives CDR1 SEHNR, CDR2 FQNEAQ (reference sequence). The V gene lost 2 bases and the J gene lost 5 bases, with 18 bases spanning the gap. CDR3 loop: CASSLSRNTGRYGYTF. The CDR3 nucleotides read TGTGCCAGCAGCTTAAGTCGAAATACAGGGCGGTATGGCTACACCTTC.

V usage is TRBV2 and J usage is TRBJ2-3; 7 bases agree with TRBD2. The CDR3 has 15 amino acids. Per germline, CDR1 SNHLY and CDR2 FYNNEI. V lost 3 bases, J lost 0 bases, and 3 bases stayed unmatched. The CDR3 reads CASSDGGGSTDTQYF. The CDR3 nucleotides read TGTGCCAGCAGTGATGGGGGGGGGAGCACAGATACGCAGTATTTT.

The chain recombines TRBV7-2 with TRBJ2-3; 12 bases are a match to TRBD2. In germline, CDR1 is SGHTA, CDR2 FQGNSA. This CDR3 region has 17 residues. Trimming took 5 bases from V and 4 from J; bases not matched to a gene: 10. DNA for the CDR3: TGTGCCAGCAGCCTACTCGCTAGCGGGGGGGCGGCAGATACGCAGTATTTT. This gives the protein CASSLLASGGAADTQYF.

CDR3 residues: CASSLAGGEQYF. CDR3 nucleotide sequence: TGTGCCAGCAGCTTGGCGGGGGGAGAGCAGTACTTC. This chain uses TRBV5-4 with TRBJ2-7; 7 nucleotides align to TRBD2. This CDR3 region has 12 residues. Germline CDR1 is SGHNT and CDR2 is YYREEE (reference sequence). V dropped 0 bases and J dropped 7; count of bases not matched to a gene: 1.

The chain couples TRBV18 to TRBJ1-2; D might be TRBD1 (6 bases). Trimming took 1 base from V and 7 from J, leaving 22 bases between them. The length of the CDR3 is 17 residues. Germline CDR1 KGHSH, CDR2 LQKENI. The CDR3 sequence is CASSPRAADTIGGGYTF. CDR3 sequence (DNA): TGTGCCAGCTCACCACGAGCGGCGGACACTATAGGGGGTGGCTACACCTTC.

This clone was seen a handful of times. The chain carries TRBV7-6 and TRBJ2-5, with D uncertain. Germline V gives CDR1 SGHVS, CDR2 FNYEAQ. The CDR3 spans 11 residues. Trimming removed 5 bases from V and 2 bases from J, with 3 bases in between. CDR3 loop: CASSHQETQYF. Written as DNA, the CDR3 is TGTGCCAGCAGCCATCAAGAGACCCAGTACTTC.

The V and J genes are TRBV19 and TRBJ2-1; possibly TRBD1 for D (7 bases). Looked up from germline, CDR1 is LNHDA and CDR2 is SQIVND (reference sequence). This CDR3 is 15 amino acids long. Trimming cost V 5 bases and J 6 bases, with 17 bases left between them. The CDR3 DNA sequence: TGTGCCAGTAGTTCTCCAGGGGGGACCCGCAATGAGCAGTTCTTC. This sequence encodes CASSSPGGTRNEQFF.

The chain combines TRBV28 with TRBJ2-6; D is uncertain. Germline V gives CDR1 MDHEN, CDR2 SYDVKM. This CDR3 has 16 amino acids. Trimming took 7 bases from V and 0 from J, leaving 13 bases between them. CDR3 region: CASNQQASSGANVLTF. CDR3 nucleotide sequence: TGTGCCAGCAACCAGCAGGCGTCCTCTGGGGCCAACGTCCTGACTTTC.

Comment on this clone: At one end the junction does not follow the germline gene, possibly because of a read error. The chain carries TRBV4-1 and TRBJ2-7, with D maybe TRBD2 (6 bases). Germline CDR1 MGHRA, CDR2 YSYEKL. The CDR3 covers 15 residues. CDR3 sequence: CASSQEGAGLPSRDF. Written as DNA, the CDR3 is TGCGCCAGCAGCCAAGAAGGTGCGGGACTCCCATCCCGGGACTTC.

This chain links TRBV15 with TRBJ1-5, with D possibly matching TRBD1 (5 bases). The CDR3 spans 12 residues. Trimming took off 0 bases at V and 8 bases at J, with 5 bases between the two ends. Germline V gene data show CDR1 as LNHNV and CDR2 as YYDKDF (reference sequence). This CDR3 is CATSREGEPQHF. DNA for the CDR3: TGTGCCACCAGCAGAGAAGGGGAGCCCCAGCATTTT.

Remarks on this clone: In the same sample, other DNA sequences code for this CDR3. V gene TRBV5-8 combines with J gene TRBJ2-5, with D possibly TRBD1 on 5 matching bases. CDR3 length equals 13 residues. V was clipped by 1 base and J by 5 bases, with 9 bases between them. Germline-derived CDR1 and CDR2 are SGHTS and YDEGEE. The CDR3 sequence: CASSLQGRETQYF. CDR3 in DNA: TGTGCCAGCAGCTTGCAGGGAAGGGAGACCCAGTACTTC.

This sequence joins TRBV5-1 and TRBJ1-1, with D possibly being TRBD1 (5 bases). The CDR3 consists of 14 residues. Germline V gene sequence: CDR1 SGHRS, CDR2 YFSETQ. The ends were cut back, 0 bases at V and 4 bases at J, with 10 bases in the middle. The CDR3 protein is CASSLVSGGTEAFF. The CDR3 nucleotides are TGCGCCAGCAGCTTGGTCTCGGGGGGCACTGAAGCTTTCTTT.

This chain links TRBV25-1 with TRBJ2-7; D ambiguous. Germline lookup yields CDR1 MGHDK and CDR2 SYGVNS. V shed 4 bases and J shed 4 bases, with 11 bases lying between them. The CDR3 has 13 amino acids. CDR3 sequence reads: CASSGRSTYEQYF. The CDR3 region has the DNA TGTGCCAGCAGTGGTAGGAGTACGTACGAGCAGTACTTC.